This TCR beta chain was sequenced in a study of cytomegalovirus exposure and HLA in healthy donors. Study observations and caveats: Upon later analysis, HLA-associated TCR beta chains proved more clonally expanded than other, equally common chains. Later analysis placed DRB1 highest and HLA-C lowest in TCR association rates, which differed by HLA locus. A later analysis found common viral pathogens apparently linked to several of the most significant clusters.

For this clone: What it binds is unknown.

The PCR had 60 Vbeta and 13 Jbeta primers. The method was immunoSEQ multiplex PCR; TCRdb's version includes in-frame clones alone and lacks a portion of them. The sample includes 150,000 to 200,000 clones, about 83% of them seen just once. The material sequenced was PBMCs. The sequence was collected from a woman in her twenties or thirties in good health and CMV-seropositive.

CDR3 sequence: CASSSRQGTAQPQHF. The CDR3 DNA sequence: TGTGCCAGCAGCAGTAGACAGGGTACGGCTCAGCCCCAGCATTTT. The chain is built from TRBV7-2 and TRBJ1-5; 7 positions match TRBD1. Germline CDR1 and CDR2: SGHTA and FQGNSA. J was trimmed by 6 bases and V by 5 bases; bases with no gene match: 10. This CDR3 region has 15 residues.